Below are 2 T cell receptor beta chains sequenced from a single sample in a study of read filtering for tumor transcriptome and immune sequencing. The library was built from approximately 400 ng RNA with molecular barcoded adaptors for alpha/delta and beta/gamma chains. TCRdb re-derived calls from the reads in MiXCR, one entry per CDR3 protein. This sample has 40,000 to 50,000 distinct CDR3 sequences; roughly a fifth occur once, and the top ten carry approximately 15%. Sequenced sample: a population of CD138-negative cells sorted from bone marrow. Source of these receptors: a donor older than 35 with multiple myeloma.

For this clonotype: A junction boundary mismatches the germline segment, possibly from a read error. CDR3 DNA: TGTGCCCGGAGCGCCGGTCGTCTAGCCAAGCAGTACTTC. The encoded protein is CARSAGRLAKQYF. The chain has TRBV30 and TRBJ2-7; tentatively, D is TRBD2 (5 bases). The CDR3 is made up of 13 amino acids. Germline CDR1 GTSNPN, CDR2 SVGIG (reference sequence). Combining the CDR3 with reference TRBV30 and TRBJ2-7 gives the whole variable domain SQTIHQWPATLVQPVGSPLSLECTVEGTSNPNLYWYRQAAGRGLQLLFYSVGIGQISSEVPQNLSASRPQDRQFILSSKKLLLSDSGFYLCARSAGRLAKQYFGPGTRLTVT.

In its sample, this clonotype was seen many times. V and J are TRBV28 and TRBJ2-5; D ambiguous. The CDR3 has 15 amino acids. CDR1 and CDR2 (germline): MDHEN, SYDVKM. The V end lost 2 bases, the J end lost 2 bases, and 12 bases lay between the germline ends. The CDR3 reads CASSLLKGGQETQYF. As DNA, the CDR3 is TGTGCCAGCAGTTTACTTAAGGGTGGGCAAGAGACCCAGTACTTC.